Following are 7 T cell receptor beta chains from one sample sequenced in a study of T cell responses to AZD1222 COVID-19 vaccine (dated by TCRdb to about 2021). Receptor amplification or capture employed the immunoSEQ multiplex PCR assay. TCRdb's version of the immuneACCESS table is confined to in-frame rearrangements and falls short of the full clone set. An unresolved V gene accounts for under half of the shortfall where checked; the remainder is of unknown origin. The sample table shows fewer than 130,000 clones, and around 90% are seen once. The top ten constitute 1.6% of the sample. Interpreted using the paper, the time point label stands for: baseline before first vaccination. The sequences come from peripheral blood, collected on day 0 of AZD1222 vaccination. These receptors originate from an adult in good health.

Here the CDR3 reads CASSYTGTDYGYTF. For the CDR3, the DNA is TGTGCCAGCAGTTACACCGGGACGGACTATGGCTACACCTTC. V usage is TRBV6-5 and J usage is TRBJ1-2; D is perhaps TRBD1 (5 bases). The germline V gene encodes CDR1 MNHEY and CDR2 SVGAGI. The CDR3 consists of 14 residues. Trimming took off 2 bases at V and 3 bases at J, with 10 bases between the two ends.

In DNA, the CDR3 is TGTGCCAGCCCTAAGCGCGTCGTTTGCGTGGGTTCACCCCTCCACTTT. It translates to CASPKRVVCVGSPLHF. The chain links TRBV5-6 to TRBJ1-6; D uncertain. The CDR3 has 16 residues. V was cut by 7 bases and J by 9 bases, with 23 bases left in between. The germline V gene has CDR1 SGHDT and CDR2 YYEEEE.

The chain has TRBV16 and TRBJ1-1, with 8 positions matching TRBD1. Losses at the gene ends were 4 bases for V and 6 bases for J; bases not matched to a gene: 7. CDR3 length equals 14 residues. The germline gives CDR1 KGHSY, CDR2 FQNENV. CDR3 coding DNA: TGTGCCAGCAGCCCCACGACAGGGGTGTCTGAAGCTTTCTTT. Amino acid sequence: CASSPTTGVSEAFF.

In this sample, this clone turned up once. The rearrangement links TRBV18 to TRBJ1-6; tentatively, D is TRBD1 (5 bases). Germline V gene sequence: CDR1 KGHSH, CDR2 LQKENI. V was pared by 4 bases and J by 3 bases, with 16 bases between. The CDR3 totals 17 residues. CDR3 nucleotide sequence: TGTGCCAGCTCACGAGGAGAGCAGGGCTACTATAATTCACCCCTCCACTTT. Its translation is CASSRGEQGYYNSPLHF.

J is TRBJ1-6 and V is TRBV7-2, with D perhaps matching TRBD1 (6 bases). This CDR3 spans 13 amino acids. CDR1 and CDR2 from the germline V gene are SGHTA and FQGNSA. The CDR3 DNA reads TGTGCGGTAGCAGGGGTGGGGAATTCACCCCTCCACTTT. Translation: CAVAGVGNSPLHF.

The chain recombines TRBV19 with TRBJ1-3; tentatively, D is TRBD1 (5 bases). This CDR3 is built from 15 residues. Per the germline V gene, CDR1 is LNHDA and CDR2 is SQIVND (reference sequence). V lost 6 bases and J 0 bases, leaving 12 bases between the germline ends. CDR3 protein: CASREGRISGNTIYF. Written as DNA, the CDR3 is TGTGCCAGTAGAGAGGGACGGATCTCTGGAAACACCATATATTTT.

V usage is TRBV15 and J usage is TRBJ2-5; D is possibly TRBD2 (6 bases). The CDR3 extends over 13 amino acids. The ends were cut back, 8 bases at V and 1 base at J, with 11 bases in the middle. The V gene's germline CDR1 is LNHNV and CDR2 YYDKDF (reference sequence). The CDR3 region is CATAGTVQETQYF. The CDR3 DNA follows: TGTGCCACCGCGGGGACGGTCCAAGAGACCCAGTACTTC.